This TCR beta chain is drawn from a study of T cell responses to AZD1222 COVID-19 vaccine. Whole-study results and caveats: Close to half of spike-specific TCRs reportedly recognize unmutated variant regions. Across spike, vaccine-associated CD4 TCRs were found, dominant at 160-218 and 743-854. AZD1222 recipients seropositive at baseline numbered only 6 or 7.

The repertoire was sequenced with immunoSEQ multiplex PCR; TCRdb's copy has only in-frame clones and lacks some. In the table there are over 110,000 clones, roughly 93% of which are singletons. Germline lookup yields CDR1 SEHNR and CDR2 FQNEAQ (reference sequence). Trimming cost V 1 base and J 7 bases; bases outside gene matches: 8. CDR3 length equals 16 residues. This clone was seen just once. What it recognizes is unknown. Sequencing used peripheral blood, obtained 28 days after the second AZD1222 dose. The origin of this receptor is an adult who received the AZD1222 COVID-19 vaccine. The chain links TRBV7-9 to TRBJ2-1; 9 bases agree with TRBD1. The CDR3 loop is CASSLGYRGPQNEQFF. CDR3 DNA: TGTGCCAGCAGCTTAGGGTACAGGGGGCCTCAAAATGAGCAGTTCTTC.